These 9 T cell receptor beta chains share one sample of origin, sequenced in a study of T cell responses to AZD1222 COVID-19 vaccine. Repertoires were generated with immunoSEQ multiplex PCR, while TCRdb's copy carries only in-frame clones and drops some. The profile covers 180,000 or so clones, with 90% to 95% appearing a single time and roughly 1% taken by the ten largest. The specimen was peripheral blood, collected 28 days after the second dose of the MenACWY control vaccine. The receptors were sampled from an adult who received the MenACWY meningococcal vaccine as a control.

The chain links TRBV12-3 or TRBV12-4 to TRBJ1-1, with D unresolved. The ends were cut back, 6 bases at V and 5 bases at J, with 13 bases in the middle. The CDR3 is 13 residues long. The DNA for the CDR3 is TGTGCCAGCAGCCTTGAAGAAGGGACTGAAGCTTTCTTT. Amino acid sequence: CASSLEEGTEAFF.

V gene TRBV5-1 combines with J gene TRBJ1-3, with D uncertain. CDR1 is SGHRS, CDR2 YFSETQ, per germline. This CDR3 has 16 residues. V was shortened by 0 bases and J by 0 bases, with 10 bases between the two germline ends. CDR3 sequence reads: CASSLADARSGNTIYF. The CDR3 nucleotides are TGCGCCAGCAGCTTGGCGGACGCCCGCTCTGGAAACACCATATATTTT.

The chain joins TRBV5-1 to TRBJ2-1; 10 bases match TRBD2. Trimming removed 6 bases from V and 3 bases from J; junction bases left unmatched: 3. This CDR3 spans 14 amino acids. Germline V gene lookup returns CDR1 SGHRS and CDR2 YFSETQ. The chain's CDR3 is CASNSGGYYNEQFF. CDR3 in DNA: TGCGCCAGCAATAGCGGGGGGTACTACAATGAGCAGTTCTTC. The full variable domain, completed using reference TRBV5-1 and TRBJ2-1, is KAGVTQTPRYLIKTRGQQVTLSCSPISGHRSVSWYQQTPGQGLQFLFEYFSETQRNKGNFPGRFSGRQFSNSRSEMNVSTLELGDSALYLCASNSGGYYNEQFFGPGTRLTVL.

This rearrangement joins TRBV7-2 to TRBJ1-2, with a possible D match to TRBD1 (5 bases). CDR3 length: 16 residues. Germline CDR1 and CDR2: SGHTA and FQGNSA. The V end was cut by 2 bases, the J end by 7 bases, with 20 bases between. The CDR3 loop reads CASSLSVLSQGGGYTF. The CDR3 DNA sequence: TGTGCCAGCAGCTTATCAGTTCTGAGTCAGGGCGGTGGCTACACCTTC. The full variable domain, completed using reference TRBV7-2 and TRBJ1-2, is GAGVSQSPSNKVTEKGKDVELRCDPISGHTALYWYRQSLGQGLEFLIYFQGNSAPDKSGLPSDRFSAERTGGSVSTLTIQRTQQEDSAVYLCASSLSVLSQGGGYTFGSGTRLTVV.

The rearrangement links TRBV25-1 to TRBJ1-2; TRBD1 aligns across 7 bases. The germline CDR1 and CDR2 sequences are MGHDK and SYGVNS. V gave up 6 bases and J gave up 4 bases; unmatched junction bases: 8. The length of the CDR3 is 14 residues. CDR3: CASSPQGISYGYTF. The CDR3 DNA reads TGTGCCAGCAGCCCACAGGGGATCAGCTATGGCTACACCTTC.

V is TRBV2 and J is TRBJ1-2; unclear D gene. Germline values: CDR1 SNHLY, CDR2 FYNNEI. The CDR3 is 12 amino acids. The germline V and J ends were trimmed by 2 bases and 0 bases, with 1 base remaining between them. The CDR3 DNA follows: TGTGCCAGCAGTGAAACTAACTATGGCTACACCTTC. This sequence encodes CASSETNYGYTF.

This rearrangement joins TRBV3-1 (or the pseudogene TRBV3-2) to TRBJ2-3; TRBD2 might be the D (6 bases). This CDR3 region has 16 residues. V was cut by 1 base and J by 2 bases, with 13 bases left in between. Germline V CDR1 and CDR2: LGHDT, YNNKEL (reference sequence). The CDR3 sequence is CASSQGLGRFTDTQYF. DNA for the CDR3: TGTGCCAGCAGCCAAGGACTAGGGCGCTTCACAGATACGCAGTATTTT.

This clone occurred once. The V and J genes are TRBV30 and TRBJ2-5, with D possibly matching TRBD2 (6 bases). This CDR3 comprises 11 residues. Germline assignment: CDR1 GTSNPN and CDR2 SVGIG (reference sequence). Deletions cut 7 bases from V and 4 bases from J, with 10 bases between. The CDR3 nucleotides are TGTGCCTCTCGGAGGGGAGAGACCCAGTACTTC. This gives the protein CASRRGETQYF. Supplemented by reference TRBV30 and TRBJ2-5, the full variable domain reads SQTIHQWPATLVQPVGSPLSLECTVEGTSNPNLYWYRQAAGRGLQLLFYSVGIGQISSEVPQNLSASRPQDRQFILSSKKLLLSDSGFYLCASRRGETQYFGPGTRLLVL.

V gene TRBV2 combines with J gene TRBJ2-1, with 7 bases that match TRBD2. V lost 1 base to trimming and J lost 6 bases; unmatched junction nucleotides: 0. This CDR3 is 13 amino acids long. Per the germline V gene, CDR1 is SNHLY and CDR2 is FYNNEI. The CDR3 loop reads CASSEGGGNEQFF. The CDR3 coding sequence is TGTGCCAGCAGTGAAGGCGGGGGCAATGAGCAGTTCTTC.